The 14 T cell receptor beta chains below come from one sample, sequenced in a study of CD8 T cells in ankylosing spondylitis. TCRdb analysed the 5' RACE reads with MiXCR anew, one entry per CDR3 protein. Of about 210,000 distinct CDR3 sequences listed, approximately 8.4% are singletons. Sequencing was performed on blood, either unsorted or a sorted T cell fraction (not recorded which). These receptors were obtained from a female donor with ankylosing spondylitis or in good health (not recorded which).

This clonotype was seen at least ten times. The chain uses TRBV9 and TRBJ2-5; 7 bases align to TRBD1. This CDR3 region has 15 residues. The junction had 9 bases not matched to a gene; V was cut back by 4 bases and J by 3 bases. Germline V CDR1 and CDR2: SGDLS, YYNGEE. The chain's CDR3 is CASSHRDRGEETQYF. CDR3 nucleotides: TGTGCCAGCAGCCACCGGGACAGAGGCGAAGAGACCCAGTACTTC.

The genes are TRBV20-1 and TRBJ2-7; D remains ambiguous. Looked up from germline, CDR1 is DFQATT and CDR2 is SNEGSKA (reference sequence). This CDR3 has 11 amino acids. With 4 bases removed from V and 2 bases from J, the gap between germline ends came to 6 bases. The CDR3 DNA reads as TGCAGTGCTACCCGGGCCTACGAGCAGTACTTC. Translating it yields CSATRAYEQYF.

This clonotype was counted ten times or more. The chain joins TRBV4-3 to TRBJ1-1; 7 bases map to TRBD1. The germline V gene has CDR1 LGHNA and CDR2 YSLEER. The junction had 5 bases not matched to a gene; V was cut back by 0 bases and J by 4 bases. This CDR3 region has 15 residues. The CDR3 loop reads CASSQDKGAITEAFF. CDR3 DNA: TGCGCCAGCAGCCAAGATAAGGGGGCCATCACTGAAGCTTTCTTT.

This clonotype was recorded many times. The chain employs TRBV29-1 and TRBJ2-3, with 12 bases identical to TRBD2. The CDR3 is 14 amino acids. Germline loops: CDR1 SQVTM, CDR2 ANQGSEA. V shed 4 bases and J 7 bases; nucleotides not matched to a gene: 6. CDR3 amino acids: CSVGLAGASHTQYF. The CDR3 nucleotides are TGCAGCGTTGGACTAGCGGGAGCCTCTCATACGCAGTATTTT.

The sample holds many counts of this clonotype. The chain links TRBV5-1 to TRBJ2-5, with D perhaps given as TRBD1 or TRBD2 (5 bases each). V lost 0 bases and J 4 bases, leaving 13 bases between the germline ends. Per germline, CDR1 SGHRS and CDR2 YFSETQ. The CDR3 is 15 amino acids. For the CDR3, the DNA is TGCGCCAGCAGCTTGGAGGGGAGCGATCCAGAGACCCAGTACTTC. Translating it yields CASSLEGSDPETQYF. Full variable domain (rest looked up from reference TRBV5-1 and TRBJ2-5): KAGVTQTPRYLIKTRGQQVTLSCSPISGHRSVSWYQQTPGQGLQFLFEYFSETQRNKGNFPGRFSGRQFSNSRSEMNVSTLELGDSALYLCASSLEGSDPETQYFGPGTRLLVL.

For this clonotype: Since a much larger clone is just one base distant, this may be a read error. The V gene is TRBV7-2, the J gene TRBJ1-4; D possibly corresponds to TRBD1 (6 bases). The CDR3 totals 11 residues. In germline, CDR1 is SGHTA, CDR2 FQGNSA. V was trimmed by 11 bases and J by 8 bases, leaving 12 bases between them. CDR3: CTSQGGEKLFF. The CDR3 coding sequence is TGTACCTCACAGGGAGGGGAAAAACTGTTTTTT.

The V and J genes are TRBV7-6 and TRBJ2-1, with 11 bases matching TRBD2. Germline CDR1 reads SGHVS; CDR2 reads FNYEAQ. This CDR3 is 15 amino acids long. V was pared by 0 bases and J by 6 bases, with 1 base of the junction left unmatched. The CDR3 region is CASSLAGLAANEQFF. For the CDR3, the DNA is TGTGCCAGCAGCTTAGCGGGACTAGCGGCCAATGAGCAGTTCTTC.

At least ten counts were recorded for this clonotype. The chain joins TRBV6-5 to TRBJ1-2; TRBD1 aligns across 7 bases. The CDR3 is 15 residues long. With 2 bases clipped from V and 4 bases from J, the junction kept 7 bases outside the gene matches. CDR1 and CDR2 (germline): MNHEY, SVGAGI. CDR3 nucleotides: TGTGCCAGCAGTTACCAGACAGGGAGTTCCTATGGCTACACCTTC. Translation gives CASSYQTGSSYGYTF.

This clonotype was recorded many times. The CDR3 loop is CASSLGPGVEQYF. Written as DNA, the CDR3 is TGCGCCAGCAGCTTGGGACCCGGGGTCGAGCAGTACTTC. The chain employs TRBV5-1 and TRBJ2-7; D possibly corresponds to TRBD2 (5 bases). The CDR3 is 13 amino acids. V was clipped by 0 bases and J by 6 bases, with 10 bases between them. From germline, CDR1 is SGHRS and CDR2 YFSETQ.

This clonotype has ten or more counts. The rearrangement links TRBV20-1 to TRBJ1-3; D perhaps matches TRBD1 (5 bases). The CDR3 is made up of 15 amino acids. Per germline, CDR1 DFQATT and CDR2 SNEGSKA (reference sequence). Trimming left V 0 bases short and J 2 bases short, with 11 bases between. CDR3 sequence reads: CSARDSGSTGNTIYF. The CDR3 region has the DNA TGCAGTGCTAGAGATTCAGGGTCGACTGGAAACACCATATATTTT.

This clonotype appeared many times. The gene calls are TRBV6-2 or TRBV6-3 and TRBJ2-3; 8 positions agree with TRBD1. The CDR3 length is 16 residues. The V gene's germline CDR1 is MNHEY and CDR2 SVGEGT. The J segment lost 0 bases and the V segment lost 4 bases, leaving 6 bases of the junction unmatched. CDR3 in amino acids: CASSSRQGYSTDTQYF. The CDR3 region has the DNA TGTGCCAGCAGTTCCCGACAGGGGTACAGCACAGATACGCAGTATTTT.

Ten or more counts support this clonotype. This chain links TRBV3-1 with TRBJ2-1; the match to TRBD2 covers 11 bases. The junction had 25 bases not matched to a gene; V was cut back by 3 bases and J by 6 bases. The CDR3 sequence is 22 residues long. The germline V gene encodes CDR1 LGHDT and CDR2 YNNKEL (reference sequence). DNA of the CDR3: TGTGCCAGCAGCCATCTCCTCAGGCGGGACAAGATAGCGGGAGGGTTTTGCAATGAGCAGTTCTTC. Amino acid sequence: CASSHLLRRDKIAGGFCNEQFF.

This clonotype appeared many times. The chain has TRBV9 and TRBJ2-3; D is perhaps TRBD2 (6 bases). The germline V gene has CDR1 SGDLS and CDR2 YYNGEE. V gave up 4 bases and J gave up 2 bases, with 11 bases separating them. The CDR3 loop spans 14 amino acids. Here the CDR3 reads CASSSGPSTDTQYF. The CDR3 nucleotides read TGTGCCAGCAGCAGCGGGCCCTCCACAGATACGCAGTATTTT.

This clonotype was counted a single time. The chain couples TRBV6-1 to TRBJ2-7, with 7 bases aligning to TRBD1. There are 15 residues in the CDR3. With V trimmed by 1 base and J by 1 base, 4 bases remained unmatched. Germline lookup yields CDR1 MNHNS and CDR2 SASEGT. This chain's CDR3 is CASSEVGQASYEQYF. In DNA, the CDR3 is TGTGCCAGCAGTGAAGTAGGACAGGCGTCCTACGAGCAGTACTTC.